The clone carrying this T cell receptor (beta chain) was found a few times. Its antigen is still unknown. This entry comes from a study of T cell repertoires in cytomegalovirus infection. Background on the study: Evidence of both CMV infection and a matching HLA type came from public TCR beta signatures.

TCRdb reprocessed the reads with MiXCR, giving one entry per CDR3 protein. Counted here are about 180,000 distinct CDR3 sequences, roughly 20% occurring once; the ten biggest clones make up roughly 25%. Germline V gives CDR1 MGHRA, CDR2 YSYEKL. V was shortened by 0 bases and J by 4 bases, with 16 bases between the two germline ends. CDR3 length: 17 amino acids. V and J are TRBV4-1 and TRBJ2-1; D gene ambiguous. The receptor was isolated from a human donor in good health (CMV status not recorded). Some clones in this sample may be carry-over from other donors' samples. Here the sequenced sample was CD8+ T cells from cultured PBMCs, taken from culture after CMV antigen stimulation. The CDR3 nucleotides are TGCGCCAGCAGCCAAGACTTAGGAACACCCCCATACAATGAGCAGTTCTTC. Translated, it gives CASSQDLGTPPYNEQFF.